The clone carrying this T cell receptor beta chain has a handful of counts. The antigen remains unidentified. From the RT-PCR reads, TCRdb called clonotypes with MiXCR, one entry per CDR3 protein. The table has about 520,000 distinct CDR3 sequences, around 7.9% seen once; the top ten hold under 15%. The data were obtained in a study of response to subunit inactivated influenza vaccine. Study conclusions and caveats: Authors proposed each seasonal influenza vaccination draws in few new T cells.

V was trimmed by 5 bases and J by 1 base, leaving 21 bases between them. The germline V gene has CDR1 MNHNS and CDR2 SASEGT. The CDR3 consists of 17 residues. The material was PBMCs from blood, obtained 23 to 25 months after vaccination. This receptor was obtained from a man between 50 and 70 years old who received an inactivated influenza vaccine. The V and J genes are TRBV6-1 and TRBJ2-7, with D perhaps given as TRBD1 or TRBD2 (5 bases each). CDR3 DNA: TGTGCCAGCAGTAAACTTCTACCGGGACCGGCATCCTACGAGCAGTACTTC. Residues: CASSKLLPGPASYEQYF.